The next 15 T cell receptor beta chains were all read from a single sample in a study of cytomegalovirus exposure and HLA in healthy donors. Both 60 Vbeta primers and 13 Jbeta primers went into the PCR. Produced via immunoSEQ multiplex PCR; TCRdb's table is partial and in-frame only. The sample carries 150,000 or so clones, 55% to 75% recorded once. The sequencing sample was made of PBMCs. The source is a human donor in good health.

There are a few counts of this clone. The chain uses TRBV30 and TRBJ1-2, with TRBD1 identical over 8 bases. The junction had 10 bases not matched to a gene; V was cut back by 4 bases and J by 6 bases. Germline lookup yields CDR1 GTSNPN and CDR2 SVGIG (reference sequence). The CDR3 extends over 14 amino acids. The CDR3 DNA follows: TGTGCCTGGACCGAGACAGGGGATGGCGATGGCTACACCTTC. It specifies CAWTETGDGDGYTF.

CDR3 coding DNA: TGTGCCAGCAGCCCGCGACAGGGGTCTAGTGAAAAACTGTTTTTT. Its translation: CASSPRQGSSEKLFF. The chain employs TRBV7-9 and TRBJ1-4; 8 bases line up with TRBD1. CDR1 is SEHNR and CDR2 is FQNEAQ in the germline V gene (reference sequence). The CDR3 covers 15 residues. Germline trimming cut 5 bases from V and 7 bases from J; bases unmatched to any gene: 9.

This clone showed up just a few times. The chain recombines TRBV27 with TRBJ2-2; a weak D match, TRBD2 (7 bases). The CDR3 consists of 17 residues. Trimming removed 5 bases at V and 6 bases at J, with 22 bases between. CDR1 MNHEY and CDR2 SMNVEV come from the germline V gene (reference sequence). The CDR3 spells CASSPTLGGGPAGELFF. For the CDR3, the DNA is TGTGCCAGCAGTCCAACCCTTGGCGGGGGCCCAGCCGGGGAGCTGTTTTTT.

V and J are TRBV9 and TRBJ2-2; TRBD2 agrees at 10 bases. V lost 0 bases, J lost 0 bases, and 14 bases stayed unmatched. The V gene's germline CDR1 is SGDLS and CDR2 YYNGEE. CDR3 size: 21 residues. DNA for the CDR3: TGTGCCAGCAGCGTAGATCCCTGGGGGCTAGCGGGGGCCGCGAACACCGGGGAGCTGTTTTTT. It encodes CASSVDPWGLAGAANTGELFF.

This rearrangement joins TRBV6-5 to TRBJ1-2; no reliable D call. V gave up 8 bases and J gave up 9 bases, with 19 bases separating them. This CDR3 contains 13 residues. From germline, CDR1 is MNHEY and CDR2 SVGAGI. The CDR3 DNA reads TGTGCCAGCGTCGCGACCCTCTTCGGGAGCTACACCTTC. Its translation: CASVATLFGSYTF.

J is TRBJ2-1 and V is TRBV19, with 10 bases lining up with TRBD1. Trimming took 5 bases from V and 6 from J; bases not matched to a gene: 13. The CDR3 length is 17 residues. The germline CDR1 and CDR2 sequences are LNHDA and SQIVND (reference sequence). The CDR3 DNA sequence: TGTGCCAGTAGTCCCCAGACAGGGGGCCCGCGAAGCAATGAGCAGTTCTTC. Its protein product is CASSPQTGGPRSNEQFF.

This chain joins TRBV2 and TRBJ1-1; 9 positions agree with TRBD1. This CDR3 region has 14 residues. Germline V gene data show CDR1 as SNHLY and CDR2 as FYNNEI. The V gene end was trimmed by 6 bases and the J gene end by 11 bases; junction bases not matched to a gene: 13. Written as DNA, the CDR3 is TGTGCCAGCAGGGGGGACAGGGTAAATGGCATGGCTTTCTTT. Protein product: CASRGDRVNGMAFF.

The CDR3 nucleotides read TGTGCCAGTGGGCTGCGGGACAGGGTAAATCAGCCCCAGCATTTT. Translating it yields CASGLRDRVNQPQHF. The V call is TRBV19, the J call TRBJ1-5; 9 bases match TRBD1. Germline V gene data show CDR1 as LNHDA and CDR2 as SQIVND (reference sequence). The trim removed 8 bases at V and 4 bases at J, leaving 9 bases unmatched. CDR3 length: 15 residues.

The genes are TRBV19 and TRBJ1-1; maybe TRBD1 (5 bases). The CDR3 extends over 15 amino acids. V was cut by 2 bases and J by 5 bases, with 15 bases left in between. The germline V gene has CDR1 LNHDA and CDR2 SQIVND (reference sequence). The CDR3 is CASSIPKGLWTEAFF. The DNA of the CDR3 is TGTGCCAGTAGTATACCCAAGGGACTCTGGACTGAAGCTTTCTTT.

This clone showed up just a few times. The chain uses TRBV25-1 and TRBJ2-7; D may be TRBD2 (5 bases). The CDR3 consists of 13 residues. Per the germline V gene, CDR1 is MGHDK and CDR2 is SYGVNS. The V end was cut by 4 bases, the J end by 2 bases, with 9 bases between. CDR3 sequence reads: CASSAPGTYEQYF. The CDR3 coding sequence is TGTGCCAGCAGTGCCCCCGGGACCTACGAGCAGTACTTC.

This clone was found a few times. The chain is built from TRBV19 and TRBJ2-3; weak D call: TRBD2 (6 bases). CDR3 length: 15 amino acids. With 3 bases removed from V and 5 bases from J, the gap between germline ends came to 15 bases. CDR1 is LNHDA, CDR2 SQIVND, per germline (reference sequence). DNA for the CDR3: TGTGCCAGTAGTATCTCCGGACGAGCGGGAGATACGCAGTATTTT. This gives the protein CASSISGRAGDTQYF.

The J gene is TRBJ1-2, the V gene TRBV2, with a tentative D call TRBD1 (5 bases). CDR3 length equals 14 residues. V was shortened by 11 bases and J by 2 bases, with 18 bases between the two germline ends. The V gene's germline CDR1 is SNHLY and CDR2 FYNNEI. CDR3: CASTPQAGNYGYTF. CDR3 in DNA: TGTGCCTCCACTCCTCAGGCAGGGAACTATGGCTACACCTTC.

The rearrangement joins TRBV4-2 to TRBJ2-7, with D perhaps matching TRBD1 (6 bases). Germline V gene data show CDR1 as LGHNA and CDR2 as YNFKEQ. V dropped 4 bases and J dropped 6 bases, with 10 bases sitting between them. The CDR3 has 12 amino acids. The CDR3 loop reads CASSLTGCEQYF. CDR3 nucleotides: TGTGCCAGCAGCCTCACAGGGTGCGAGCAGTACTTC.

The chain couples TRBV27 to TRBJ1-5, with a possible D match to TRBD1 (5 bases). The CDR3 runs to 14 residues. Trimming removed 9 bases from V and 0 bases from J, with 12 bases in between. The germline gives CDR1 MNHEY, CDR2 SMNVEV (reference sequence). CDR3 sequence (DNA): TGTGCCAGTCGGGGACTATATAGCAATCAGCCCCAGCATTTT. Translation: CASRGLYSNQPQHF.

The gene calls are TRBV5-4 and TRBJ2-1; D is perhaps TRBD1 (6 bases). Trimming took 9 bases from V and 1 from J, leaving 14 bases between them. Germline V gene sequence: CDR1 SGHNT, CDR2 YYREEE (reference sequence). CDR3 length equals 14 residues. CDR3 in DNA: TGTGCCACCCTTATTCAGGGGTCCTACAATGAGCAGTTCTTC. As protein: CATLIQGSYNEQFF. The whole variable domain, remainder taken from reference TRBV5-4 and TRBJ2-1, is ETGVTQSPTHLIKTRGQQVTLRCSSQSGHNTVSWYQQALGQGPQFIFQYYREEENGRGNFPPRFSGLQFPNYSSELNVNALELDDSALYLCATLIQGSYNEQFFGPGTRLTVL.